The sequence of this TCR beta chain was determined in a study of blood T cell repertoires in COVID-19. Overall study context: Spain, Italy and the United States supplied samples that represented acute and convalescent COVID-19. Sample material is recorded as cDNA or gDNA derived from T cells, B-cell-depleted T cells, or PBMCs.

V was trimmed by 2 bases and J by 0 bases, leaving 7 bases between them. The CDR3 is made up of 14 amino acids. In germline, CDR1 is KGHSH, CDR2 LQKENI. Enrolled during active infection, Seattle patients were then followed longitudinally. In the study's own analysis: Reference gene primer amplification yielded estimated nucleated cell counts. The table came from immunoSEQ multiplex PCR; TCRdb's copy has only in-frame clones and leaves some out. The V and J calls and clone size come from that table; D and trimming were worked out from the DNA. This sample carries some 270,000 clones, 70% to 90% of them seen once, and the ten largest clones take roughly 0.87%.

Source material: peripheral blood. The receptor was derived from a human donor with COVID-19, enrolled during active disease. The donor label of this sample is uncertain. This sequence joins TRBV18 and TRBJ1-1; no definite D call. CDR3 region: CASSPGGMNTEAFF. In DNA form, the CDR3 reads TGTGCCAGCTCACCAGGCGGAATGAACACTGAAGCTTTCTTT.